These 2 T cell receptor beta chains were all obtained from the same sample, sequenced in a study of cytomegalovirus exposure and HLA in healthy donors. The PCR ran on 60 Vbeta and 13 Jbeta primers. The repertoire was sequenced with immunoSEQ multiplex PCR; TCRdb's copy has only in-frame clones and lacks some. The sample holds about 110,000 clones, just under 70% seen once. The specimen sequenced was PBMCs. Receptors were obtained from a woman between 65 and 79 years old in good health and CMV-seropositive.

V is TRBV29-1 and J is TRBJ2-2, with 9 bases lining up with TRBD1. CDR1 is SQVTM, CDR2 ANQGSEA, per germline. The CDR3 extends over 14 amino acids. Trimming cost V 8 bases and J 2 bases; bases outside gene matches: 6. The CDR3 nucleotides are TGCAGCATCCGGGACAGGGCCAACACCGGGGAGCTGTTTTTT. Its protein is CSIRDRANTGELFF.

The J gene is TRBJ2-1, the V gene TRBV30; TRBD2 matches at 7 bases. Per germline, CDR1 GTSNPN and CDR2 SVGIG (reference sequence). V gave up 7 bases and J gave up 9 bases; unmatched junction bases: 12. This CDR3 spans 13 amino acids. The CDR3 loop reads CASQVASGTEQFF. The CDR3 DNA reads TGTGCCTCTCAGGTAGCTAGCGGCACTGAGCAGTTCTTC.